This record covers a single T cell receptor beta chain. Its antigen is unknown. Base qualities are not recorded, but no much larger clone differs from it by a single base. The data were taken from a study of cytomegalovirus exposure and HLA in healthy donors (TCRdb year 2017). Turning to the overall study: An earlier analysis of 587 of the donors reported about 300 Gb of sequence data and roughly 120 million unique TCR beta sequences obtained from around 180 million T cells. An early release that covered fewer than 750 HLA-typed donors contained about 300 gigabases of sequencing data and approximately 85 million unique TCR sequences. Of the roughly 400 genotyped donors, about 84% fell in the genetic ancestry cluster associated with self-reported Caucasian donors. The study aimed to test whether signatures of past pathogen exposure could be identified by cataloging public T cell receptors. The study used immunosequencing to profile the T cell repertoires of under 700 subjects and linked those repertoires to cytomegalovirus serostatus. Along with the roughly 700-subject first cohort, a separate validation cohort of over a hundred different subjects was used. To predict cytomegalovirus infection status, the study brought together high-throughput TCR immunosequencing, statistical association of individual TCRs with disease status, and machine learning. A later analysis re-examined previously published TCR beta repertoires from just over 650 donors and added high-resolution HLA genotyping to investigate patterns of TCR occurrence. Rather than using new phenotypic data, the later analysis identified candidate immune exposures from TCR beta sequences and from how often those sequences occurred across donors. To decide whether each TCR beta V gene segment behaved as functional or pseudogenic, an earlier analysis of some 580 of the donors relied on high-throughput TCR beta sequencing. Alongside the repertoire data, information on donor age, sex, ethnicity and CMV serostatus was compiled. In a later genetic analysis, genome-wide SNP genotypes for about 55% of the roughly 700 donors were used, and that subset was treated as a discovery cohort. All discovery cohort repertoires had been generated on a single sequencing platform. Both class I and class II loci were covered by HLA typing, at four-digit resolution. The number of typed donors differed by locus: about 620-640 for A, B, C, DRB1 and DQB1; some 500 for DQA1; approximately 600 for DPA1; and about 450 for DPB1. Four to six DR-DQ haplotypes were handled as single units for association and clustering, since linkage in the cohort was strong. Among roughly 400 genotyped donors of the cohort, an average of about 240,000 unique TCR beta nucleotide sequences were sequenced per donor, roughly 18% of them non-productive.

The cohort was made up of about 670 healthy bone marrow donors. Cohort members were all nominally healthy when sampled, although unrecorded immune exposures were likely present. The donor tested CMV seronegative, placing the donor among the roughly 340 seronegative members of the cohort. A peripheral blood sample was provided by each donor, and peripheral blood mononuclear cells were used for TCR beta sequencing. Genomic DNA extraction from the blood cell samples was performed with the Qiagen DNeasy Blood Extraction Kit. Library prep was done by the immunoSEQ multiplex PCR assay. The multiplex PCR relied on a mix of 60 forward primers for TCR Vbeta segments and 13 reverse primers for TCR Jbeta segments. Amplification of the CDR3 region of rearranged TCR beta genes was performed with a multiplex PCR assay on genomic DNA. The amplified TCR beta libraries were sequenced on the Illumina HiSeq System as 87-base-pair reads. As for how the authors treated the data: In a later analysis, tens of millions of unique TCR beta chains were counted across the 650 to 750 repertoires, and approximately 11 million of these chains were shared by at least two donors. Raw reads were error-corrected and collapsed into unique sequences with a nearest-neighbor algorithm that merged closely related sequences to remove PCR and sequencing errors. V, D and J gene segments were assigned by aligning CDR3 sequences to IMGT reference sequences. For a sequence to be retained, at least a six-nucleotide match to both a V gene segment and a J gene segment was required. Rearrangements were classified as productive when the CDR3 lacked stop codons and remained in frame with V and J, and all other rearrangements were classified as non-productive. CDR3 was defined according to IMGT convention as the region running from the second conserved V-encoded cysteine to the conserved J-encoded phenylalanine. The earlier analysis of roughly 590 of the donors excluded any sequence lacking an unambiguous match to a single V gene segment. An earlier analysis of about 590 of the donors classified V segments as functional when productive rearrangements were above 56.7% and as segregating when the standard deviation between donors was above 5%. To diagnose cytomegalovirus status from the catalog of TCR beta chain sequences, a statistical classification framework was built. V and J gene assignment, in a later analysis, came from comparing TCR nucleotide sequences with IMGT/GENE-DB human TR gene sequences. A later analysis assigned CDR3 sequences and most-parsimonious VDJ recombination scenarios with the TCRdist pipeline. A later analysis defined each TCR beta chain by its CDR3 amino acid sequence plus V-gene family, and excluded reads lacking a unique V-gene family. As a way to deal with suspected cross-contamination and a sequencing artifact, a later analysis dropped hundreds of nucleotide sequences that were highly shared and had low generation probability. In a later analysis, a clonal expansion index was calculated for each public chain from normalized within-repertoire ranks of inferred template counts. Generation probabilities in a later analysis came from a VDJ recombination model fitted to out-of-frame rearrangements, and those results were checked against IGoR. In a later analysis, hypergeometric tests were used to score TCR-TCR, TCR-HLA and TCR-CMV co-occurrence, with a repertoire-size bias correction applied to TCR pairs. A later analysis estimated false discovery rates by permuting HLA or CMV assignments 20 times. In a later analysis, co-occurring TCRs were grouped using DBSCAN, with TCRdist sequence similarity added in when clustering inside HLA-allele-positive subsets. Repertoires with fewer than 30,000 or more than 120,000 public chains were left out of co-occurrence clustering, as were about 5 repertoires with anomalous nucleotide sharing. Drawn from immuneACCESS, this table holds only the in-frame rearrangements with V and J called that TCRdb kept. Clones are partly lost; checked studies trace under half to an unresolved V gene and leave the rest unexplained. V, J and clone size are taken as reported in that table, and D and trimming were inferred from the DNA itself. This sample holds about 62,000 clones; roughly 77% were observed only once. The ten largest clones take up less than 7% of the sample.

Paper-wide results and their limitations: When HLA alleles, especially DR and DQ, strongly co-occurred, TCR associations were difficult to assign to individual alleles. In a later analysis, HLA-associated TCR beta chains showed more clonal expansion and lower generation probabilities than non-associated chains that were equally common. At a false discovery rate of 0.05, a later analysis linked 16,951 TCR beta sequences to specific HLA alleles. Linkage disequilibrium might explain the correlated functional status among segregating V segments, but an unknown experimental factor could not be ruled out. Because HLA typing was missing for some donors at each locus, association tests included only the typed subset. Sequencing depth was assumed to be roughly uniform across donors in the presence/absence analyses, though that assumption may not hold. Broadly in line with IMGT annotations, most TCR beta V segments showed up in productive rearrangements about 90% or about 30% of the time in an earlier analysis of several hundred of the donors. V-gene and J-gene trimming of TCR beta chains was associated with a missense DCLRE1C variant in a later genetic analysis, and the association was replicated in an independent cohort. CMV serostatus was the only immune exposure information available for the cohort. Because counts were too low, roughly 17 rarely observed V segments, including chromosome 9 orphons, were left out of the earlier analysis of some 640 of the donors. A later genetic analysis reported fewer N-insertions in productive TCRs among donors in an Asian-associated ancestry cluster than the roughly 700-donor mean. A later analysis found that TCR association rates varied across HLA loci, with DRB1 alleles showing the most associated TCRs and HLA-C alleles the fewest. The authors suggested that the approach could potentially be extended to other disease states and immunological phenotypes. This cohort had only TCR beta chains sequenced, and the lack of alpha or paired-chain data limited which features could be detected. A further reported finding was that TCR beta sequences accurately predicted the HLA-A and HLA-B alleles for most subjects in the first cohort. A cluster of highly shared sequence variants was judged likely to represent a technical artifact of the sequencing pipeline. Three of the identified cytomegalovirus-associated TCR beta chains were confirmed in vitro to be specific for cytomegalovirus antigens. A total of fewer than 200 TCR beta chains were listed by the study as associated with cytomegalovirus. In both the original and validation cohorts, the classifier was reported to diagnose cytomegalovirus status with high specificity and sensitivity. In a later analysis, several top co-occurrence clusters were reported to appear linked to parvovirus B19, influenza, CMV and Epstein-Barr virus. In a later analysis, most CMV-associated TCR beta chains were found to appear HLA-restricted, with HLA associations seemingly driven largely by CMV exposure. Most TCR sequences were seen in very few donors, while some public TCRs were found in many individuals.

Material for sequencing was PBMCs. The receptor's source is a young woman in good health and CMV-seronegative.

The CDR3 amino acid sequence is: CASSMSLARTNEQFF. The DNA reads as follows: TGTGCCAGTAGTATGAGTCTAGCGAGGACCAATGAGCAGTTCTTC. The sequence is built from TRBV19 and TRBJ2-1; possibly the D gene is TRBD2, per 6 matching bases. Relative to germline, V is 3 bases shorter and J is 6 bases shorter, with 15 bases between their ends. CDR3 length: 15 amino acids, cysteine to phenylalanine. Only CDR3 DNA is held: 45 bases, read in frame from base 1. CDR1 and CDR2, looked up from the germline V gene (reference sequence), are LNHDA and SQIVND.